This T cell receptor beta chain was sequenced in a study of cytotoxic CD8 clonotypes in ibrutinib-treated CLL. Across the study: In all, about 11 patients were relapsed/refractory, some 16 were treatment-naive and about 17 were IGHV unmutated. Results showed some 24 partial and 2 complete responses; following median about 68 months, approximately 15 remained remitted, approximately twelve advanced. After treatment lasting a median 12 months, range 6 to 36, response samples were collected. General study findings and limits: Sustained-remission and progressing patients diverged in sampling times.

Trimming removed 7 bases from V and 4 bases from J, with 10 bases in between. Germline assignment: CDR1 SQVTM and CDR2 ANQGSEA. The CDR3 extends over 11 amino acids. The repertoire was sequenced with immunoSEQ multiplex PCR; TCRdb's copy has only in-frame clones and lacks some. The sample records 65,000 to 90,000 clones, approximately 82% being singletons. Notes on this clone: Antigen: not known.

The chain employs TRBV29-1 and TRBJ1-1; D is possibly TRBD1 (6 bases). The source of this sequence is a human donor with chronic lymphocytic leukemia. The starting material was PBMCs, obtained after 24 months of ibrutinib treatment. The CDR3 protein is CSAQGSTEAFF. In nucleotides, the CDR3 is TGCAGCGCACAGGGCAGCACTGAAGCTTTCTTT. Using reference TRBV29-1 and TRBJ1-1 for the parts outside the CDR3, the full variable domain is SAVISQKPSRDICQRGTSLTIQCQVDSQVTMMFWYRQQPGQSLTLIATANQGSEATYESGFVIDKFPISRPNLTFSTLTVSNMSPEDSSIYLCSAQGSTEAFFGQGTRLTVV.